This T cell receptor (beta chain) was sequenced for a study of T cell repertoires in cytomegalovirus infection. Study-wide context: Recently described HLA-C-restricted plus well-studied HLA-B-restricted CMV epitopes were used. Indicated by public TCR beta signatures were CMV infection and matching HLA type.

General observations from the study: Cumulative public TCR beta family frequency identified carriers of CMV plus the relevant HLA. The study found HLA-C-restricted CMV-specific TCR beta clonotypes dominating the ex vivo response.

For this clonotype: The antigen remains unidentified. An end of the junction differs from the germline gene, which may be a read error.

Germline loops: CDR1 SGDLS, CDR2 YYNGEE. There are 11 residues in the CDR3. A single record per CDR3 protein comes from TCRdb applying MiXCR to the reads. The data show hundreds of thousands of distinct CDR3 sequences, approximately 32% seen once. The sequence was obtained from a human donor in good health (CMV status not recorded). Some clones in this sample may be carry-over from other donors' samples. This rearrangement joins TRBV9 to TRBJ2-3, with TRBD2 matching over 9 bases. The source was cultured CD8+ T cells from PBMCs, collected from culture after CMV antigen stimulation. The DNA for the CDR3 is TGTGCCAGCAGCGGTAGCGGGAGCTTAGATTTT. This encodes CASSGSGSLDF.